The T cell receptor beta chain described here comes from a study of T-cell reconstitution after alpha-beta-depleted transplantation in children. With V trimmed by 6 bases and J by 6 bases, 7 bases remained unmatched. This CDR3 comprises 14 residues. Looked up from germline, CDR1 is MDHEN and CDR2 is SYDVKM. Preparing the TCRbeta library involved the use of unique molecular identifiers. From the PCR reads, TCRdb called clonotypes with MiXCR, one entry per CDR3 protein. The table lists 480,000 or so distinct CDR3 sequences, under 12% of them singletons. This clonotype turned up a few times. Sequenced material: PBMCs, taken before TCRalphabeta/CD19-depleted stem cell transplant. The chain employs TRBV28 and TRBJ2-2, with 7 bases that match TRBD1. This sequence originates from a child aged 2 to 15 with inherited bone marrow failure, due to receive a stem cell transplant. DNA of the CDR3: TGTGCCAGCAGGACGACAGGGTTTGCCGGGGAGCTGTTTTTT. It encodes CASRTTGFAGELFF. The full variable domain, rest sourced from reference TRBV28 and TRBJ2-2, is DVKVTQSSRYLVKRTGEKVFLECVQDMDHENMFWYRQDPGLGLRLIYFSYDVKMKEKGDIPEGYSVSREKKERFSLILESASTNQTSMYLCASRTTGFAGELFFGEGSRLTVL.